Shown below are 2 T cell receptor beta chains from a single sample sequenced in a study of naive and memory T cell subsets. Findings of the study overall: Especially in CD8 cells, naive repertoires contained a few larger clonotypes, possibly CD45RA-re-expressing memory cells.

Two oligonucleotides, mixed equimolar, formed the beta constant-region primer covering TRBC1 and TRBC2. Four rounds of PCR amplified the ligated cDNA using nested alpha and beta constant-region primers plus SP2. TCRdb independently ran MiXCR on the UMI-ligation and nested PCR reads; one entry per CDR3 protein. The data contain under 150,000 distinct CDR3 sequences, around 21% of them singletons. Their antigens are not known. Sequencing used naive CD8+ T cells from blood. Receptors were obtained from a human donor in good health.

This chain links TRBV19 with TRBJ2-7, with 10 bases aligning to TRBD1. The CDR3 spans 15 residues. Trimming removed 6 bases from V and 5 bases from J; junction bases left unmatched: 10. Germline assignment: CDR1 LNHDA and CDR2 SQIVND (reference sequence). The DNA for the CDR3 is TGTGCCAGTAGCGAGAGGGACAGGGGTTCGGACGAGCAGTACTTC. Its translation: CASSERDRGSDEQYF.

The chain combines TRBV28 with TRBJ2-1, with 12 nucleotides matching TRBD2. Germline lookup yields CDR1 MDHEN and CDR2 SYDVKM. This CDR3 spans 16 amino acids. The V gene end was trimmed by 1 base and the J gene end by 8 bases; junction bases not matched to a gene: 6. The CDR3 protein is CASSLSTSGSYDEQFF. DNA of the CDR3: TGTGCCAGCAGTTTATCGACTAGCGGGAGTTATGATGAGCAGTTCTTC.